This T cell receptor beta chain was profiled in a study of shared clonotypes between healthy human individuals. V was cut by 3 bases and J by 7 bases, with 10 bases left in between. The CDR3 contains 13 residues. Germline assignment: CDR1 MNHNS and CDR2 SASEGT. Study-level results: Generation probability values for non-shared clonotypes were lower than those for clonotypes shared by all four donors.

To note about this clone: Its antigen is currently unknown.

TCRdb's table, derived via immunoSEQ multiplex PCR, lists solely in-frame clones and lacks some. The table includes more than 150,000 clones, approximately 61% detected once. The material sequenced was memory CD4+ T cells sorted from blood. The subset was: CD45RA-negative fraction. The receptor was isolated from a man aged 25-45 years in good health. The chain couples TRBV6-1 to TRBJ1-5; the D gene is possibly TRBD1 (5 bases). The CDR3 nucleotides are TGTGCCAGCAGTGAGGGGCTACGGCAGCCCCAGCATTTT. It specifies CASSEGLRQPQHF.